This T cell receptor (beta chain) was documented in a study of response to subunit inactivated influenza vaccine. Study conclusions and caveats: The authors suggested that every seasonal influenza vaccination recruits few new T cells.

From the RT-PCR reads, TCRdb called clonotypes with MiXCR, one entry per CDR3 protein. The repertoire holds hundreds of thousands of distinct CDR3 sequences, with 10% to 15% as singletons. This clonotype was observed a handful of times. Its antigen is currently unknown. From germline, CDR1 is SGHAT and CDR2 FQNNGV. The CDR3 is made up of 14 amino acids. With 5 bases removed from V and 9 bases from J, the gap between germline ends came to 17 bases. The clonotype originates from a man aged 50-60 years who received an inactivated influenza vaccine. The chain has TRBV11-2 and TRBJ1-5; tentatively, D is TRBD1 (6 bases). The sequences come from PBMCs from blood, collected 40 to 50 days after vaccination. The DNA for the CDR3 is TGTGCCAGCAGCCGGTGGGGGGGCGAGGCGCCCCAGCATTTT. Amino acids: CASSRWGGEAPQHF.